The T cell receptor (beta chain) under discussion was sequenced for a study of shared clonotypes between healthy human individuals. V was pared by 8 bases and J by 2 bases, with 8 bases between. CDR3 size: 12 residues. Germline CDR1 reads SNHLY; CDR2 reads FYNNEI. Sequencing used immunoSEQ multiplex PCR; TCRdb keeps in-frame clones, though not all of them. Among under 1,900,000 clones listed, approximately 98.5% were seen once. This rearrangement joins TRBV2 to TRBJ2-3; the D is unclear. The sample consisted of naive CD4+ T cells sorted from blood. The subset: CD45RA+ positively selected. The clonotype comes from a young man in good health. The CDR3 loop reads CASVVATDTQYF. In DNA, the CDR3 is TGTGCCAGCGTGGTCGCCACAGATACGCAGTATTTT.